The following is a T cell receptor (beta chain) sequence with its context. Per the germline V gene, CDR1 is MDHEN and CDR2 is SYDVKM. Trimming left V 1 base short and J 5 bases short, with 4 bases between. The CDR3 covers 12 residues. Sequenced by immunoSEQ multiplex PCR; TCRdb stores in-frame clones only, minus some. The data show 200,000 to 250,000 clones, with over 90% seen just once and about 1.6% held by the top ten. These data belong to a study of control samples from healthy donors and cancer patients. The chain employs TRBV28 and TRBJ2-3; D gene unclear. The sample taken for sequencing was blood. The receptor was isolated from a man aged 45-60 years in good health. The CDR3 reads CASSLSQDTQYF. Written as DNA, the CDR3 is TGTGCCAGCAGTTTATCGCAAGATACGCAGTATTTT.